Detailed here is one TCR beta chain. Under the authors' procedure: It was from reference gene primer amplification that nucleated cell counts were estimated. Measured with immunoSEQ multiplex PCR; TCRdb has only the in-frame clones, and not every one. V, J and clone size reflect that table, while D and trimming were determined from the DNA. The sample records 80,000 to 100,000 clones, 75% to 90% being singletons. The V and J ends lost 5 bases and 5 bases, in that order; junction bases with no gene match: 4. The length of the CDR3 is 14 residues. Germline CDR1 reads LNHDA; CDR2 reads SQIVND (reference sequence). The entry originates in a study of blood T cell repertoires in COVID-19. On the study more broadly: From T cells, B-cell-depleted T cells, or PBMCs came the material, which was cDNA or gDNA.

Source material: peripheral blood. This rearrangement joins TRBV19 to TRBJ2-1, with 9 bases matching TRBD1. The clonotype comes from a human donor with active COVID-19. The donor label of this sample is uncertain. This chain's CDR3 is CASSLWTGDNEQFF. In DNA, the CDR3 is TGTGCCAGTAGTCTCTGGACAGGGGACAATGAGCAGTTCTTC.